This TCR beta chain was captured in a study of spatial heterogeneity in lung cancer. This clonotype was counted at least ten times. The CDR3 has 13 residues. The V and J ends lost 4 bases and 7 bases, in that order; junction bases with no gene match: 7. CDR1 is SGDLS, CDR2 YYNGEE, per germline. TCRdb independently ran MiXCR on the 5' RACE reads; one entry per CDR3 protein. This table has tens of thousands of distinct CDR3 sequences, 4% to 6% appearing once. Time point defined: sample taken at primary tumor resection. Unsorted whole RNA samples from tumor, nontumor lung or frozen PBMC were sequenced. J is TRBJ2-7 and V is TRBV9; 8 bases agree with TRBD2. The sequence was obtained from a female donor with early-stage non-small cell lung cancer. Sequencing was performed on PBMCs, taken at surgery. The CDR3 coding sequence is TGTGCCAGCAGCCCCCGGGTAGCGGGGGAGCAGTACTTC. Encoded protein: CASSPRVAGEQYF. The full variable domain, completed using reference TRBV9 and TRBJ2-7, is DSGVTQTPKHLITATGQRVTLRCSPRSGDLSVYWYQQSLDQGLQFLIQYYNGEERAKGNILERFSAQQFPDLHSELNLSSLELGDSALYFCASSPRVAGEQYFGPGTRLTVT.